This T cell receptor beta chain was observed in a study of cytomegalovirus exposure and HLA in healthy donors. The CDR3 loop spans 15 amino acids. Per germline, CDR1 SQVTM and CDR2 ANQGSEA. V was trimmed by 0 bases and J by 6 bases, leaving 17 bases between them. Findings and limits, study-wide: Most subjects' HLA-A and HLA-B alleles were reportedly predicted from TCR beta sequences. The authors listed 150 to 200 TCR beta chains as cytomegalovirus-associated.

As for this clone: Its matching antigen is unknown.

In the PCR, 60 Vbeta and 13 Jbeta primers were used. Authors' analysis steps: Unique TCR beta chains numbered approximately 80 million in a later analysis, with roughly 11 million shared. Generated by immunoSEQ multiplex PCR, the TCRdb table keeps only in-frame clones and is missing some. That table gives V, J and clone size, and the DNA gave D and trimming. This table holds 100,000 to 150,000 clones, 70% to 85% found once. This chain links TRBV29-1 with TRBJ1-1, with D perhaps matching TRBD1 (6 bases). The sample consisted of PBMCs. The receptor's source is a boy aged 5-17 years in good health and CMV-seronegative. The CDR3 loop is CSVEDFAGGAAEAFF. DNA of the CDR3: TGCAGCGTTGAAGATTTTGCGGGGGGCGCGGCTGAAGCTTTCTTT. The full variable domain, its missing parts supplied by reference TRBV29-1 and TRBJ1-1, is SAVISQKPSRDICQRGTSLTIQCQVDSQVTMMFWYRQQPGQSLTLIATANQGSEATYESGFVIDKFPISRPNLTFSTLTVSNMSPEDSSIYLCSVEDFAGGAAEAFFGQGTRLTVV.